This paragraph covers one T cell receptor beta chain sequence. The antigen is unknown. Germline V gives CDR1 SNHLY, CDR2 FYNNEI. Trimming stripped 6 bases from V and 5 bases from J, with 21 bases between. The CDR3 is 16 amino acids. This record belongs to a study of shared clonotypes between healthy human individuals. CD45RO-negative, CCR7-positively selected cells formed the naive CD8 fraction, excluding terminally differentiated effector memory CD45RA+ cells. Study-level findings and limits: Compared with clonotypes that all four donors shared, non-shared clonotypes had lower generation probabilities.

The data were produced by immunoSEQ multiplex PCR, yet TCRdb's version contains in-frame clones alone and is incomplete. The sample has about 2.1 million clones; 93% are singletons. Sequences were obtained from naive CD8+ T cells from PBMCs. The sequence was obtained from a man younger than 35 in good health. Some clones in this sample may be carry-over from other donors' samples. The chain combines TRBV2 with TRBJ2-3; D assignment may be TRBD1 or TRBD2 (5 bases each). The DNA for the CDR3 is TGTGCCAGCAGCCTAAAGGGCAGAGGGGTTAGAGATACGCAGTATTTT. Translating it yields CASSLKGRGVRDTQYF.